Presented here are 26 T cell receptor beta chains from one specimen sequenced in a study of T cell changes during pregnancy in multiple sclerosis. Repertoires were generated with immunoSEQ multiplex PCR, while TCRdb's copy carries only in-frame clones and drops some. The table records 55,000 to 75,000 clones, about 90% of them present only once. Sequencing used peripheral blood, obtained in the third trimester of pregnancy. The receptors were gathered from a female donor in good health, enrolled as a control in a pregnancy study.

V is TRBV2 and J is TRBJ2-5, with D maybe TRBD2 (5 bases). The V gene's germline CDR1 is SNHLY and CDR2 FYNNEI. V dropped 9 bases and J dropped 2 bases, with 13 bases sitting between them. This CDR3 comprises 13 residues. The CDR3 nucleotides read TGTGCCAGTGGGAGACTGGGTCAAGAGACCCAGTACTTC. It specifies CASGRLGQETQYF.

This chain joins TRBV18 and TRBJ2-5; D possibly corresponds to TRBD2 (6 bases). Germline V gene sequence: CDR1 KGHSH, CDR2 LQKENI. Deletions cut 2 bases from V and 1 base from J, with 11 bases between. The CDR3 is made up of 15 amino acids. This chain's CDR3 is CASSPSGVFQETQYF. In DNA, the CDR3 is TGTGCCAGCTCACCATCGGGGGTCTTCCAAGAGACCCAGTACTTC.

This sequence joins TRBV6-5 and TRBJ1-5, with D unclear. V was clipped by 6 bases and J by 8 bases, with 14 bases between them. The CDR3 is made up of 13 amino acids. The germline V gene has CDR1 MNHEY and CDR2 SVGAGI. The CDR3 DNA is TGTGCCAGCAGCCCCAGCCGGAGGGAGCCCCAGCATTTT. This gives the protein CASSPSRREPQHF.

This chain uses TRBV6-5 with TRBJ1-1; TRBD1 aligns across 9 bases. Germline-derived CDR1 and CDR2 are MNHEY and SVGAGI. V lost 2 bases and J lost 11; bases outside the gene matches: 6. This CDR3 spans 13 amino acids. The CDR3 nucleotides are TGTGCCAGCAGTTACGGGGGGACAGGGAGGGCTTTCTTT. This encodes CASSYGGTGRAFF.

The rearrangement links TRBV7-8 to TRBJ2-5, with D tentatively TRBD2 (6 bases). Deletions cut 5 bases from V and 2 bases from J, with 15 bases between. CDR3 length equals 15 residues. Germline-derived CDR1 and CDR2 are SGHVS and FQNEAQ. CDR3 sequence (DNA): TGTGCCAGCAGCCCCCTCGGCGGGGTTCAAGAGACCCAGTACTTC. Amino acid sequence: CASSPLGGVQETQYF. The whole variable domain, filled in from reference TRBV7-8 and TRBJ2-5, reads GAGVSQSPRYKVAKRGQDVALRCDPISGHVSLFWYQQALGQGPEFLTYFQNEAQLDKSGLPSDRFFAERPEGSVSTLKIQRTQQEDSAVYLCASSPLGGVQETQYFGPGTRLLVL.

The rearrangement joins TRBV5-5 to TRBJ1-6; D unclear. The CDR3 sequence is 17 residues long. Trimming cost V 0 bases and J 0 bases, with 10 bases left between them. The germline gives CDR1 SGHKS, CDR2 YYEKEE (reference sequence). CDR3 protein: CASSLETDYSYNSPLHF. For the CDR3, the DNA is TGTGCCAGCAGCTTGGAAACAGACTACTCCTATAATTCACCCCTCCACTTT.

V is TRBV7-6 and J is TRBJ2-7; D is uncertain. Germline CDR1 and CDR2: SGHVS and FNYEAQ. The CDR3 has 13 residues. Trimming shortened V by 1 base and J by 1 base, and 5 bases separated the two germline ends. The CDR3: CASSLGRSYEQYF. The CDR3, as DNA: TGTGCCAGCAGCTTAGGCAGATCCTACGAGCAGTACTTC.

This clone showed up just once. The chain uses TRBV27 and TRBJ2-7; D is unresolved. This CDR3 spans 11 amino acids. Trimming took 3 bases from V and 6 from J, leaving 6 bases between them. CDR1 and CDR2 (germline): MNHEY, SMNVEV (reference sequence). CDR3 in DNA: TGTGCCAGCAGTTTGAACGGCGAGCAGTACTTC. It specifies CASSLNGEQYF.

The J gene is TRBJ2-3, the V gene TRBV5-1, with 8 bases fitting TRBD2. The V and J ends lost 4 bases and 0 bases, in that order; junction bases with no gene match: 7. The germline gives CDR1 SGHRS, CDR2 YFSETQ. The CDR3 sequence is 16 residues long. CDR3 residues: CASSARGGESTDTQYF. The CDR3 coding sequence is TGCGCCAGCAGCGCCCGGGGGGGGGAGAGCACAGATACGCAGTATTTT.

This clone was recorded once. This rearrangement joins TRBV4-3 to TRBJ1-2; D remains ambiguous. Germline V gene sequence: CDR1 LGHNA, CDR2 YSLEER. This CDR3 contains 15 residues. V gave up 0 bases and J gave up 7 bases, with 15 bases separating them. This CDR3 is CASSQDGRARVGYTF. CDR3 DNA sequence: TGCGCCAGCAGCCAAGATGGGAGGGCGAGGGTTGGCTACACCTTC.

The V gene is TRBV7-2, the J gene TRBJ2-1, with D possibly matching TRBD2 (6 bases). CDR1 and CDR2 (germline): SGHTA, FQGNSA. This CDR3 is built from 13 residues. The V end lost 6 bases, the J end lost 9 bases, and 15 bases lay between the germline ends. The CDR3: CASRDGRSVEQFF. The CDR3 bases are TGTGCCAGCAGAGACGGGAGAAGCGTTGAGCAGTTCTTC.

The V and J genes are TRBV5-5 and TRBJ1-1; a weak D match, TRBD1 (5 bases). The CDR3 has 16 amino acids. V shed 3 bases and J shed 2 bases, with 17 bases lying between them. Looked up from germline, CDR1 is SGHKS and CDR2 is YYEKEE (reference sequence). The CDR3 loop is CASSWGVGPGNTEAFF. The CDR3 coding sequence is TGTGCCAGCAGCTGGGGGGTGGGACCGGGTAACACTGAAGCTTTCTTT.

The chain recombines TRBV27 with TRBJ2-7; a possible D gene is TRBD1 (6 bases). With 2 bases removed from V and 3 bases from J, the gap between germline ends came to 14 bases. The CDR3 has 15 residues. Germline V gives CDR1 MNHEY, CDR2 SMNVEV (reference sequence). The CDR3 protein is CASSLAAQGIYEQYF. DNA for the CDR3: TGTGCCAGCAGTTTAGCGGCGCAGGGGATCTACGAGCAGTACTTC.

The chain is built from TRBV9 and TRBJ1-2; 10 bases fit TRBD1. From germline, CDR1 is SGDLS and CDR2 YYNGEE. The CDR3 consists of 15 residues. The V and J ends lost 2 bases and 7 bases, in that order; junction bases with no gene match: 8. The CDR3 region is CASSVEGQGFSGYTF. In DNA, the CDR3 is TGTGCCAGCAGCGTTGAGGGACAGGGGTTTAGTGGCTACACCTTC.

This chain connects TRBV6-1 to TRBJ2-7, with D maybe TRBD2 (7 bases). V was shortened by 4 bases and J by 5 bases, with 18 bases between the two germline ends. This CDR3 spans 15 amino acids. Germline loops: CDR1 MNHNS, CDR2 SASEGT. CDR3 nucleotide sequence: TGTGCCAGCAGTGGCTACCAAGGGGGGGCGGACGAGCAGTACTTC. Protein sequence: CASSGYQGGADEQYF.

This clone was counted once. The rearrangement joins TRBV5-1 to TRBJ1-2; 7 bases align to TRBD1. The CDR3 extends over 13 amino acids. Germline CDR1 reads SGHRS; CDR2 reads YFSETQ. Germline trimming cut 3 bases from V and 8 bases from J; bases unmatched to any gene: 7. CDR3 sequence reads: CASSYGTDEGYTF. The CDR3 DNA reads as TGCGCCAGCAGCTACGGGACAGACGAGGGCTACACCTTC.

V is TRBV10-3 and J is TRBJ1-1; D perhaps matches TRBD1 (6 bases). Trimming removed 0 bases at V and 10 bases at J, with 9 bases between. The CDR3 extends over 12 amino acids. Germline CDR1 ENHRY, CDR2 SYGVKD. This chain's CDR3 is CAISESAGVAFF. CDR3 DNA sequence: TGTGCCATCAGTGAGTCGGCAGGGGTAGCTTTCTTT.

The chain combines TRBV5-1 with TRBJ2-5, with 11 bases identical to TRBD2. The CDR3 has 15 amino acids. Looked up from germline, CDR1 is SGHRS and CDR2 is YFSETQ. The junction had 6 bases not matched to a gene; V was cut back by 4 bases and J by 4 bases. Here the CDR3 reads CASSAGLAGLETQYF. The CDR3 nucleotides read TGCGCCAGCAGCGCTGGACTAGCGGGTTTAGAGACCCAGTACTTC. Looking up the rest from reference TRBV5-1 and TRBJ2-5 gives the full variable domain: KAGVTQTPRYLIKTRGQQVTLSCSPISGHRSVSWYQQTPGQGLQFLFEYFSETQRNKGNFPGRFSGRQFSNSRSEMNVSTLELGDSALYLCASSAGLAGLETQYFGPGTRLLVL.

The V gene is TRBV7-2, the J gene TRBJ1-1, with unresolved D. Germline assignment: CDR1 SGHTA and CDR2 FQGNSA. The CDR3 is made up of 15 amino acids. V lost 5 bases and J lost 1, with 14 bases in between. The CDR3 region is CASSPRSAANTEAFF. The DNA for the CDR3 is TGTGCCAGCAGCCCTAGGAGTGCCGCGAACACTGAAGCTTTCTTT.

The chain recombines TRBV5-1 with TRBJ1-1, with 12 bases matching TRBD1. V was pared by 4 bases and J by 0 bases, with 13 bases of the junction left unmatched. Germline V CDR1 and CDR2: SGHRS, YFSETQ. The CDR3 sequence is 19 residues long. The CDR3 DNA sequence: TGCGCCAGCAGCCGACGTACCGGGACAGGGGGCGGAATGAACACTGAAGCTTTCTTT. Protein product: CASSRRTGTGGGMNTEAFF.

The chain joins TRBV18 to TRBJ2-1, with 11 bases lining up with TRBD2. Unmatched junction bases numbered 2, after V lost 0 bases and J lost 4 bases. Germline V gives CDR1 KGHSH, CDR2 LQKENI. The CDR3 extends over 16 amino acids. The CDR3 loop reads CASSPPTSGIYNEQFF. The CDR3, as DNA: TGTGCCAGCTCACCACCGACTAGCGGGATTTACAATGAGCAGTTCTTC.

This sequence joins TRBV5-4 and TRBJ1-2, with 11 positions matching TRBD1. Germline CDR1 and CDR2: SGHNT and YYREEE (reference sequence). The CDR3 spans 16 residues. The V and J ends lost 3 bases and 4 bases, in that order; junction bases with no gene match: 8. CDR3 DNA sequence: TGTGCCAGCAGCTACGGACAGGGGGCGCATCCCTATGGCTACACCTTC. Its translation: CASSYGQGAHPYGYTF.

This chain's CDR3 is CASSLVQRGIYNEQFF. CDR3 coding DNA: TGTGCCAGCAGCTTAGTCCAGCGGGGGATCTACAATGAGCAGTTCTTC. V and J are TRBV7-6 and TRBJ2-1; TRBD2 matches at 8 bases. V lost 1 base to trimming and J lost 3 bases; unmatched junction nucleotides: 5. Per germline, CDR1 SGHVS and CDR2 FNYEAQ. CDR3 size: 16 residues.

V and J are TRBV5-4 and TRBJ2-1; 7 nucleotides align to TRBD2. CDR1 and CDR2 (germline): SGHNT, YYREEE (reference sequence). The CDR3 runs 16 residues. With 4 bases clipped from V and 1 base from J, the junction kept 8 bases outside the gene matches. The CDR3 reads CASSLLDSGSYNEQFF. CDR3 sequence (DNA): TGTGCCAGCAGCCTCCTGGATAGCGGGTCCTACAATGAGCAGTTCTTC.

This clone was picked up a small number of times. The rearrangement uses TRBV28 and TRBJ1-1, with TRBD1 matching over 10 bases. V lost 11 bases, J lost 3 bases, and 9 bases stayed unmatched. The CDR3 is 14 residues long. CDR1 and CDR2 (germline): MDHEN, SYDVKM. The CDR3 here is CASYSGTGDTEAFF. The CDR3 DNA follows: TGTGCCTCCTACTCCGGGACAGGGGACACTGAAGCTTTCTTT.

The chain employs TRBV7-2 and TRBJ1-2; D might be TRBD1 (5 bases). Germline V gene sequence: CDR1 SGHTA, CDR2 FQGNSA. The CDR3 extends over 15 amino acids. V lost 5 bases to trimming and J lost 6 bases, with 19 bases between them. The CDR3 sequence is CASSRLQGGSNGYTF. The CDR3 DNA sequence: TGTGCCAGCAGCCGTCTCCAGGGAGGTTCGAATGGCTACACCTTC.